Below, 9 T cell receptor beta chains from the same sample are listed, as sequenced in a study of blood T cell repertoires in COVID-19. Repertoires were generated with immunoSEQ multiplex PCR, while TCRdb's copy carries only in-frame clones and drops some. The sample records tens of thousands of clones, 90% being singletons. The source material was peripheral blood. Receptors originate from a woman older than 75 with active or convalescent COVID-19.

The chain recombines TRBV7-2 with TRBJ1-3; D remains ambiguous. CDR1 SGHTA and CDR2 FQGNSA come from the germline V gene. The CDR3 is made up of 13 amino acids. V was cut by 2 bases and J by 8 bases, with 10 bases left in between. The CDR3 sequence is CASSLPIGDTIYF. CDR3 bases: TGTGCCAGCAGCTTACCAATCGGGGACACCATATATTTT. Based on the CDR3 plus reference TRBV7-2 and TRBJ1-3, the full variable domain is GAGVSQSPSNKVTEKGKDVELRCDPISGHTALYWYRQSLGQGLEFLIYFQGNSAPDKSGLPSDRFSAERTGGSVSTLTIQRTQQEDSAVYLCASSLPIGDTIYFGEGSWLTVV.

The chain recombines TRBV7-9 with TRBJ1-1; 7 positions agree with TRBD1. Trimming took 3 bases from V and 4 from J; bases not matched to a gene: 5. The CDR3 runs to 14 residues. CDR1 is SEHNR, CDR2 FQNEAQ, per germline (reference sequence). The CDR3 nucleotides are TGTGCCAGCAGCTTTTCAGGGGGTGGCACTGAAGCTTTCTTT. Its translation: CASSFSGGGTEAFF.

Here the CDR3 reads CACREAGGPGSNEQFF. CDR3 sequence (DNA): TGTGCCTGCCGTGAAGCGGGAGGGCCAGGTTCTAATGAGCAGTTCTTC. The V call is TRBV19, the J call TRBJ2-1, with TRBD2 identical over 10 bases. The CDR3 spans 16 residues. The trim removed 11 bases at V and 7 bases at J, leaving 17 bases unmatched. CDR1 is LNHDA and CDR2 is SQIVND in the germline V gene (reference sequence).

The chain links TRBV4-2 to TRBJ2-1; a possible D gene is TRBD2 (7 bases). CDR1 and CDR2 (germline): LGHNA, YNFKEQ. This CDR3 has 16 amino acids. V lost 2 bases to trimming and J lost 4 bases, with 15 bases between them. CDR3 sequence (DNA): TGTGCCAGCAGCCAACGTCTCGCGGGGGCTTACAATGAGCAGTTCTTC. Its protein is CASSQRLAGAYNEQFF.

The chain carries TRBV6-5 and TRBJ1-3; D is possibly TRBD1 (6 bases). This CDR3 has 14 residues. The V gene's germline CDR1 is MNHEY and CDR2 SVGAGI. With 6 bases removed from V and 2 bases from J, the gap between germline ends came to 11 bases. The DNA of the CDR3 is TGTGCCAGCAGCTTCAGGGGAGCTGGAAACACCATATATTTT. This translates into CASSFRGAGNTIYF.

The chain links TRBV27 to TRBJ2-1, with TRBD2 matching over 8 bases. Germline V gene sequence: CDR1 MNHEY, CDR2 SMNVEV (reference sequence). This CDR3 spans 19 amino acids. V was pared by 0 bases and J by 8 bases, with 18 bases of the junction left unmatched. Here the CDR3 DNA reads TGTGCCAGCAGTTTATCGGTGACTTCAACGGGAGGGCCCGGGGATGAGCAGTTCTTC. This gives the protein CASSLSVTSTGGPGDEQFF.

This clone was picked up a small number of times. The V call is TRBV29-1, the J call TRBJ2-1; possibly TRBD1 for D (6 bases). This CDR3 has 13 residues. V lost 2 bases and J lost 7, with 12 bases in between. CDR1 and CDR2 (germline): SQVTM, ANQGSEA. The DNA for the CDR3 is TGCAGCGTTGAACAGGGGCTAGGGAATGAGCAGTTCTTC. Its translation is CSVEQGLGNEQFF.

The chain recombines TRBV29-1 with TRBJ2-1; 8 nucleotides match TRBD1. Trimming removed 4 bases from V and 1 base from J; junction bases left unmatched: 6. The germline V gene has CDR1 SQVTM and CDR2 ANQGSEA. This CDR3 comprises 15 residues. Written as DNA, the CDR3 is TGCAGCGTTGCAGGGGGCGAGGAGTCCTACAATGAGCAGTTCTTC. Protein product: CSVAGGEESYNEQFF.

The rearrangement links TRBV6-5 to TRBJ1-6, with 7 bases aligning to TRBD1. The germline V gene has CDR1 MNHEY and CDR2 SVGAGI. V trimming: 6 bases; J trimming: 7 bases; junction bases outside the gene matches: 3. This CDR3 contains 13 residues. The CDR3 loop is CASRRDSNSPLHF. DNA for the CDR3: TGTGCCAGCAGAAGGGACAGCAATTCACCCCTCCACTTT.